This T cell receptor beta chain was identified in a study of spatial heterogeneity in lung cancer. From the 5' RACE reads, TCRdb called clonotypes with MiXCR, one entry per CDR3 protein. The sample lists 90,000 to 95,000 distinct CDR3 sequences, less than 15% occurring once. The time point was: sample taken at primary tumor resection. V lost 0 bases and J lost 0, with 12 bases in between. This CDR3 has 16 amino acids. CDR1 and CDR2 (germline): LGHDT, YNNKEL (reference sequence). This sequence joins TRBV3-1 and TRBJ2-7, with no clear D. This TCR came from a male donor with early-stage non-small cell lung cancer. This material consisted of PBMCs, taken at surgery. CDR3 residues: CASSQDLGRSSYEQYF. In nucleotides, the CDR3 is TGTGCCAGCAGCCAAGATCTCGGGCGTAGCTCCTACGAGCAGTACTTC.